This T cell receptor beta chain emerged from a study of CD4 T cell repertoires in COVID-19. The wider study: CFSE-low cells expanded 10 days with IL-2, then restimulated with other coronavirus spikes.

Study conclusions and caveats: Suggested intraclonal diversification: top SARS-CoV-2-reactive clonotypes appeared in two or three memory subsets. Some SARS-CoV-2 clonotypes, between 7 and 25%, recurred in SARS-CoV and/or HKU1 cultures.

This clone was counted a single time. What it binds is unknown. Assay used: immunoSEQ multiplex PCR; TCRdb lists only in-frame clones, some missing. The sample records tens of thousands of clones, 83% being singletons. No culture step preceded sequencing of the ex vivo isolated memory T cells. The CDR3 length is 14 residues. The V end lost 5 bases, the J end lost 1 base, and 11 bases lay between the germline ends. CDR1 is SEHNR and CDR2 is FQNEAQ in the germline V gene (reference sequence). The sample was CD4+ T cells from peripheral blood, taken after recovery from COVID-19. The gene calls are TRBV7-9 and TRBJ1-1; D is uncertain. The origin of this receptor is a human donor who had COVID-19. The CDR3 sequence: CASSPSMGNTEAFF. CDR3 sequence (DNA): TGTGCCAGCAGCCCTAGCATGGGGAACACTGAAGCTTTCTTT.